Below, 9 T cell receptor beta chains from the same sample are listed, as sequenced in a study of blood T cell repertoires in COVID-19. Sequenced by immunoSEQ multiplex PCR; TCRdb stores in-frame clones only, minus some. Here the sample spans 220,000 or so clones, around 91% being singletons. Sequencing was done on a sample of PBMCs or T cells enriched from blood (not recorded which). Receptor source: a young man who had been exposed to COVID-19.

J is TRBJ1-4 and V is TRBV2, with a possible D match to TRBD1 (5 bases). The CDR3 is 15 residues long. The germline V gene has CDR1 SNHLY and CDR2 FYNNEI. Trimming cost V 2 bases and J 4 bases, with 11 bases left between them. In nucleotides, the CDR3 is TGTGCCAGCAGTGAAAGCGGGGGAGTTAATGAAAAACTGTTTTTT. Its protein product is CASSESGGVNEKLFF.

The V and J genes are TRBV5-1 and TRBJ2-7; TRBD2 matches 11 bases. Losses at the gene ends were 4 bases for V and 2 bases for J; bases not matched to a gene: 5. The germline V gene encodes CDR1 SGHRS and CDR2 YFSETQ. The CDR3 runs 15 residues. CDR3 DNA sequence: TGCGCCAGCAGCACCGGACTAGCGGGTGCCTACGAGCAGTACTTC. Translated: CASSTGLAGAYEQYF.

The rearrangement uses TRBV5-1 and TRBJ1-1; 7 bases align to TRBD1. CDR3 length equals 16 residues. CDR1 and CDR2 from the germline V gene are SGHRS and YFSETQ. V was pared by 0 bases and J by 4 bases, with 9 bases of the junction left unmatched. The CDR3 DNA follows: TGCGCCAGCAGCTTGGAGGGCACAGGGGTGGGCACTGAAGCTTTCTTT. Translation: CASSLEGTGVGTEAFF.

In nucleotides, the CDR3 is TGTGCCACCAGTTATACAGGGGGCTGGGGCAATCAGCCCCAGCATTTT. Translating gives CATSYTGGWGNQPQHF. The chain couples TRBV15 to TRBJ1-5; 9 bases fit TRBD1. The V and J ends lost 6 bases and 2 bases, in that order; junction bases with no gene match: 8. CDR1 is LNHNV and CDR2 is YYDKDF in the germline V gene (reference sequence). This CDR3 is built from 16 residues.

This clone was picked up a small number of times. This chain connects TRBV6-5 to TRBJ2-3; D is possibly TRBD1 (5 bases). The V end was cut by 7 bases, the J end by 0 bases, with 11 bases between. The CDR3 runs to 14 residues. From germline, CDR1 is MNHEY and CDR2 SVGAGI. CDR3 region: CASMKGRSTDTQYF. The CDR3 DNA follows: TGTGCCAGCATGAAGGGGCGGAGCACAGATACGCAGTATTTT.

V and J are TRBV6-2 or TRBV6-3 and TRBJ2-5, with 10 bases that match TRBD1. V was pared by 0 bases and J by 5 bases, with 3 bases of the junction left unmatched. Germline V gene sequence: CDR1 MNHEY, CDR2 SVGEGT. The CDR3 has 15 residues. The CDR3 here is CASSYSTGGVETQYF. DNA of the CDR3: TGTGCCAGCAGTTACTCGACAGGGGGCGTGGAGACCCAGTACTTC.

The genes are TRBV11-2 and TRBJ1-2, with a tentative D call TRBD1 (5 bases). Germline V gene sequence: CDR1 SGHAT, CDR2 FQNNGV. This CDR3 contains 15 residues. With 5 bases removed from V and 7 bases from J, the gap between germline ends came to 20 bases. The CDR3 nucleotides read TGTGCCAGCAGCCAACCGGGACTCACAACTGGTGGCTACACCTTC. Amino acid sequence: CASSQPGLTTGGYTF.

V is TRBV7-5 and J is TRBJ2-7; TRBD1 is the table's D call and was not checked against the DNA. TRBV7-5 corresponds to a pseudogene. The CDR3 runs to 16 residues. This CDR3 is CVRRPPRQGRSYEQYF. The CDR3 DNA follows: TGTGTCAGACGACCCCCCCGACAGGGAAGATCCTACGAGCAGTACTTC.

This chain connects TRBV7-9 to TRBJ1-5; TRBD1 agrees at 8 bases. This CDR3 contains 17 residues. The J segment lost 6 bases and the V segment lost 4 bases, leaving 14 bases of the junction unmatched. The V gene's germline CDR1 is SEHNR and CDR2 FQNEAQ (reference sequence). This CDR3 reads CASSYGLGQGRGQPQHF. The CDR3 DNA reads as TGTGCCAGCAGCTATGGACTAGGACAGGGTAGAGGTCAGCCCCAGCATTTT.